The source of this TCR beta chain is a study of human T cells and chemical hapten exposure. Individual cDNA molecules each carried unique molecular identifiers attached by the library. TCRdb processed the RACE reads anew with MiXCR; each CDR3 protein has one entry. In the table there are 340,000 or so distinct CDR3 sequences, under 9% of which are singletons. Time point denoted: patch test 1, 2 weeks after DPC sensitization. Treatment defined: therapeutic diphenylcyclopropenone sensitization with weekly scalp DPC. The CDR3 contains 15 residues. Germline CDR1 MDHEN, CDR2 SYDVKM. The junction had 12 bases not matched to a gene; V was cut back by 7 bases and J by 10 bases. This clonotype was seen more than once but under ten times.

This chain uses TRBV28 with TRBJ1-5; 11 bases are shared with TRBD1. The sample was whole blood, taken in connection with sensitization to the hapten diphenylcyclopropenone (DPC). This clonotype was obtained from a woman aged 18 to 35 with alopecia areata. Some clones in this sample may be carry-over from other donors' samples. CDR3 amino acids: CASTGGGQGGIPQHF. The DNA for the CDR3 is TGTGCCAGCACCGGAGGGGGACAGGGGGGTATCCCCCAGCATTTT.